This T cell receptor (beta chain) is from a study of blood T cell repertoires in COVID-19. About the study: Donors in the United States, Italy and Spain gave samples during acute or convalescent COVID-19.

CDR1 MNHEY and CDR2 SVGAGI come from the germline V gene. V lost 7 bases to trimming and J lost 6 bases; unmatched junction nucleotides: 5. The length of the CDR3 is 14 residues. Individuals aged about 18 to 95 years were recruited from 24 US areas. Participants' reported clinical history set cohort assignment. Profiled with immunoSEQ multiplex PCR; TCRdb holds only in-frame clones, not every one. Among over 350,000 clones listed, approximately 90% were seen once. The rearrangement joins TRBV6-5 to TRBJ1-6; 8 nucleotides line up with TRBD1. Input material: PBMCs or T cells enriched from blood (not recorded which). This sequence was found in a woman aged 18-29 years who had recovered from COVID-19. The CDR3 DNA is TGTGCCAGCAACCCGGGACAGGCTAATTCACCCCTCCACTTT. Its protein product is CASNPGQANSPLHF.